Sequencing of this TCR beta chain was carried out in a study of long-term antiretroviral therapy in people with HIV (dated by TCRdb to the early 2020s). Background on the whole study: Collection of the earliest samples took place about a decade ahead of the 2015 WHO recommendation for immediate ART, at a time when ART was typically delayed until CD4 counts fell. A retrospective serial study tested whether changes in peripheral blood TRB repertoire composition and diversity were associated with ART initiation and durable HIV suppression. From some 30 adults with confirmed HIV infection, the cohort provided approximately 210 cryopreserved PBMC samples, gathered serially across a mean of approximately six years (range 1-12). Among the roughly 30 participants with HIV, fewer than twelve were female. No cross-contamination during QIAcube processing was seen in test extractions of a monoclonal T-cell line run alongside around 31 polyclonal samples. Paper-wide results and their limitations: At every time point, the repertoire was dominated by expanded TRB clones first identified before ART initiation, although this dominance fluctuated and, in many PLHIV, declined after ART. Because pre-ART samples had limited cell numbers, profiling was done on unsorted PBMC rather than on sorted CD4+ and CD8+ T cells. Limited PBMC availability meant only the TCR beta chain was sequenced, without alpha chain pairing. Samples dated from 2004 to 2017, and the ART regimens used may be less effective than current ones. Narrower CDR3 length ranges were observed in HIV repertoires than in controls, and an antigen-experienced repertoire with only a slight naive shift after ART was suggested by the network structure. No data were available on ART adherence, viral resistance or therapy changes, limiting inferences about post-ART repertoire changes. ART initiation was associated with a significant increase in TRB diversity, but diversity stayed significantly below transplant donor controls even after long-term ART.

To be included, a participant needed at least one PBMC sample from before ART initiation plus at least two post-ART samples. Every participant with HIV received treatment in the United States of America. Before DNA extraction, cryopreserved samples of about 0.95-10 million PBMC were thawed and then washed. At the time of the earliest PBMC sample for each participant with HIV, ages ranged from about 23 to 60 years. PBMC samples were contributed by each participant from 1-4 timepoints before ART initiation and 2-8 timepoints after ART initiation, with a median of 7 samples. Serial HIV viral load, CD4+ T-cell count, ART history and demographic data were obtained for every participant. Genomic DNA was extracted from unsorted PBMC with a Qiagen kit on a QIAcube, with processing performed in batches of 12 samples. This clone was observed a few times. Its target antigen remains unknown. There are no base qualities to consult, and no much larger clone falls within one base.

The immunoSEQ hsTCRB v3.0 assay was used at survey level resolution to sequence the TRB variable region. The targeted TRB sequencing depth was about 35,000-55,000 T-cell genomes per sample. An Illumina MiSeq with a v3 150-cycle kit was used to sequence the pooled TRB libraries. Processing in the source paper ran as follows. Repertoire analysis ran in R within a reproducible Nextflow workflow covering QC, data transformation and analysis. LymphoSeq2, an R package for exploring AIRR-Seq data, was used to implement the custom analyses. A few samples yielding fewer than 5000 total TRB sequences were excluded, leaving 150 to 200 analyzed HIV repertoires. Among the approximately 180 retained HIV repertoires, approximately 59 were collected before ART initiation and 120 to 140 after ART initiation. Repertoires were downsampled to 5000 TRB nucleotide sequences, and summary statistics were averaged over 100 downsampling iterations. TRB sequences were retained for analysis only if CDR3 regions of at least seven amino acids were present. Two measures captured diversity: a Shannon entropy-derived clonality score and the Gini coefficient. In repertoire networks, the top 5000 CDR3 amino acid sequences were linked whenever an edit distance of one separated two sequences. For TRB CDR3 amino acid sequences, antigen specificity groups and MHC restriction were predicted with GLIPH2. CDR3 amino acid sequences were matched against VDJdb and McPAS-TCR to flag known CMV, EBV, HIV or tissue antigen associations. Pre-ART, post-ART and control groups were compared with Wilcoxon signed-rank tests and Holm-Bonferroni correction. This is the immuneACCESS table as TCRdb keeps it, with only in-frame sequences that have V and J called. A part of the clones is gone; compared with another copy, unresolved V genes explain less than half, and the rest is unexplained. That table supplies the V and J calls and clone size; D and trimming were determined from the DNA. The sample has roughly 20,000 clones on record, about 85% of them singletons. The ten largest account for about 4% of the sample.

Material: unsorted PBMCs, obtained around 4 years after starting antiretroviral therapy. The TCR originated in a man younger than 35 with HIV.

The CDR3 reads as follows: CASNNRRGQRPNYGYTF. The bases read TGTGCCAGTAACAATCGCCGGGGACAGCGACCAAACTATGGCTACACCTTC. The chain employs TRBV19 and TRBJ1-2; 7 bases in the middle match TRBD1. V loses 7 bases at its end and J loses 2 bases; junction bases beyond the gene matches: 16. CDR1 and CDR2 are drawn from the germline V gene (reference sequence): LNHDA, SQIVND. Reading from cysteine to phenylalanine, the CDR3 counts 17 amino acids. Of all the DNA, just the CDR3 is kept, 51 bases in frame from base 1.